Below are 24 T cell receptor beta chains sequenced from a single sample in a study of patients with pleural tuberculosis. A single record per CDR3 protein comes from TCRdb applying MiXCR to the reads. The sample contains tens of thousands of distinct CDR3 sequences, around 6.7% of which appear only once. Receptors originate from a human donor with pleural tuberculosis.

The V gene is TRBV30, the J gene TRBJ1-1, with D unclear. The V end was cut by 3 bases, the J end by 0 bases, with 5 bases between. The germline V gene has CDR1 GTSNPN and CDR2 SVGIG (reference sequence). This CDR3 has 12 amino acids. This CDR3 reads CAWRAMNTEAFF. The CDR3 DNA is TGTGCCTGGAGAGCCATGAACACTGAAGCTTTCTTT.

At least ten counts were recorded for this clonotype. V and J are TRBV7-2 and TRBJ2-1, with 7 bases lining up with TRBD2. Germline V gene data show CDR1 as SGHTA and CDR2 as FQGNSA. The CDR3 is made up of 14 amino acids. V trimming: 5 bases; J trimming: 1 base; junction bases outside the gene matches: 2. CDR3 nucleotide sequence: TGTGCCAGCAGCCCAGCGGGGTCCTACAATGAGCAGTTCTTC. Its protein is CASSPAGSYNEQFF.

This clonotype was seen at least ten times. The V and J genes are TRBV3-1 and TRBJ2-5, with D tentatively TRBD1 (6 bases). The CDR3 covers 15 residues. Germline assignment: CDR1 LGHDT and CDR2 YNNKEL (reference sequence). V lost 4 bases and J lost 7, with 19 bases in between. CDR3 protein: CASSPPGQIPGTQYF. CDR3 in DNA: TGTGCCAGCAGCCCCCCGGGACAAATTCCTGGGACCCAGTACTTC.

This clonotype was recorded many times. The chain carries TRBV25-1 and TRBJ2-5; 7 bases are a match to TRBD2. Germline CDR1 reads MGHDK; CDR2 reads SYGVNS. Trimming cost V 8 bases and J 5 bases; bases outside gene matches: 8. The CDR3 is made up of 13 amino acids. The CDR3: CASATSSPETQYF. The CDR3 DNA reads as TGTGCCAGCGCGACTAGCTCGCCTGAGACCCAGTACTTC.

The J gene is TRBJ2-1, the V gene TRBV2; D is possibly TRBD1 or TRBD2 (5 bases each). The CDR3 runs to 13 residues. Germline-derived CDR1 and CDR2 are SNHLY and FYNNEI. The V and J ends lost 3 bases and 10 bases respectively, with 13 bases between them. CDR3 bases: TGTGCCAGCAGTGATTATCATGGGGGAGAGCAGTTCTTC. Translating gives CASSDYHGGEQFF. Full variable domain (rest looked up from reference TRBV2 and TRBJ2-1): EPEVTQTPSHQVTQMGQEVILRCVPISNHLYFYWYRQILGQKVEFLVSFYNNEISEKSEIFDDQFSVERPDGSNFTLKIRSTKLEDSAMYFCASSDYHGGEQFFGPGTRLTVL.

This clonotype was picked up a small number of times. A single base separates this from a much larger clone, so it may be a read error. V and J are TRBV11-2 and TRBJ1-1, with a possible D match to TRBD1 (5 bases). Germline V lookup: CDR1 SGHAT, CDR2 FQNNGV. CDR3 length: 14 residues. The CDR3 protein is CAGSLETENTEAFF. CDR3 DNA sequence: TGTGCCGGCAGCCTAGAGACAGAGAACACTGAAGCTTTCTTT.

This clonotype came up many times. The V call is TRBV11-2, the J call TRBJ1-1; D is unresolved. CDR3 length: 14 residues. Germline CDR1 is SGHAT and CDR2 is FQNNGV. The V end was cut by 3 bases, the J end by 3 bases, with 11 bases between. CDR3 nucleotide sequence: TGTGCCAGCAGCTTCCACCGGGGAGACACTGAAGCTTTCTTT. Residues: CASSFHRGDTEAFF.

This clonotype was seen many times. V and J are TRBV10-3 and TRBJ1-1; D may be TRBD1 (6 bases). Trimming removed 10 bases from V and 11 bases from J, with 20 bases in between. Germline CDR1 is ENHRY and CDR2 is SYGVKD. This CDR3 is 12 amino acids long. This chain's CDR3 is CATLSYGTTAFF. The DNA for the CDR3 is TGTGCCACCTTATCATATGGGACAACGGCTTTCTTT.

The rearrangement links TRBV5-4 to TRBJ1-1, with no clear D. Germline V gives CDR1 SGHNT, CDR2 YYREEE (reference sequence). V lost 3 bases and J 0 bases, leaving 9 bases between the germline ends. This CDR3 region has 14 residues. The DNA for the CDR3 is TGTGCCAGCAGCTCCACCGATGTGAACACTGAAGCTTTCTTT. It specifies CASSSTDVNTEAFF. The entire variable domain, with the rest obtained from reference TRBV5-4 and TRBJ1-1, is as follows: ETGVTQSPTHLIKTRGQQVTLRCSSQSGHNTVSWYQQALGQGPQFIFQYYREEENGRGNFPPRFSGLQFPNYSSELNVNALELDDSALYLCASSSTDVNTEAFFGQGTRLTVV.

This chain connects TRBV5-4 to TRBJ2-3; no reliable D call. CDR3 size: 13 residues. With 1 base removed from V and 2 bases from J, the gap between germline ends came to 5 bases. The germline CDR1 and CDR2 sequences are SGHNT and YYREEE (reference sequence). Here the CDR3 reads CASSLSNTDTQYF. The CDR3 DNA reads as TGTGCCAGCAGCTTGTCTAACACAGATACGCAGTATTTT.

This clonotype was seen a handful of times. The chain joins TRBV10-3 to TRBJ2-2, with 9 bases that match TRBD2. Germline CDR1 reads ENHRY; CDR2 reads SYGVKD. Trimming at V came to 4 bases and at J to 6 bases, leaving 3 bases not matched to a gene. There are 14 residues in the CDR3. The CDR3 sequence is CAISGSGSAGELFF. CDR3 coding DNA: TGTGCCATCAGTGGTAGCGGGAGTGCCGGGGAGCTGTTTTTT.

This clonotype was observed a few times. The chain uses TRBV29-1 and TRBJ1-2; D may be TRBD1 (5 bases). CDR3 length: 11 residues. In germline, CDR1 is SQVTM, CDR2 ANQGSEA. Trimming removed 6 bases from V and 3 bases from J, with 8 bases in between. This chain's CDR3 is CSVAGDYGYTF. The CDR3 region has the DNA TGCAGCGTGGCGGGGGACTATGGCTACACCTTC. The full variable domain, its missing parts supplied by reference TRBV29-1 and TRBJ1-2, is SAVISQKPSRDICQRGTSLTIQCQVDSQVTMMFWYRQQPGQSLTLIATANQGSEATYESGFVIDKFPISRPNLTFSTLTVSNMSPEDSSIYLCSVAGDYGYTFGSGTRLTVV.

This clonotype has more than one count but fewer than ten. This chain connects TRBV11-1 to TRBJ2-7, with TRBD2 matching over 8 bases. CDR3 size: 14 residues. Germline V gene lookup returns CDR1 SGHAT and CDR2 FQDESV (reference sequence). Losses at the gene ends were 1 base for V and 3 bases for J; bases not matched to a gene: 2. The CDR3 bases are TGTGCCAGCAGCTTAGGGGCGGGAGGCTACGAGCAGTACTTC. Translating gives CASSLGAGGYEQYF.

This clonotype was found many times. The chain recombines TRBV4-2 with TRBJ1-5, with D possibly matching TRBD1 (5 bases). V dropped 6 bases and J dropped 4 bases, with 16 bases sitting between them. The CDR3 contains 15 residues. CDR1 and CDR2 (germline): LGHNA, YNFKEQ. The CDR3 bases are TGTGCCAGCAGACAACAGGCGTTATCTAATCAGCCCCAGCATTTT. Translation gives CASRQQALSNQPQHF.

This clonotype was seen a single time. V is TRBV29-1 and J is TRBJ2-7; D uncertain. Germline lookup yields CDR1 SQVTM and CDR2 ANQGSEA. CDR3 length: 13 residues. The V end lost 7 bases, the J end lost 0 bases, and 13 bases lay between the germline ends. The CDR3 spells CSALLESSYEQYV. CDR3 bases: TGCAGCGCACTGTTAGAGAGCTCCTACGAGCAGTACGTC.

This clonotype has at least ten counts. CDR3 region: CASSATGTGVSNEQFF. The CDR3 coding sequence is TGTGCCAGCAGTGCCACCGGGACAGGGGTGAGCAATGAGCAGTTCTTC. V is TRBV2 and J is TRBJ2-1; 10 bases line up with TRBD1. CDR1 is SNHLY and CDR2 is FYNNEI in the germline V gene. This CDR3 contains 16 residues. The junction had 9 bases not matched to a gene; V was cut back by 4 bases and J by 6 bases.

A note on this clonotype: A much larger clonotype is one base distant, so this may be a read error. The chain links TRBV19 to TRBJ1-1; D is ambiguous. CDR1 is LNHDA, CDR2 SQIVND, per germline (reference sequence). Trimming cost V 3 bases and J 2 bases, with 7 bases left between them. The length of the CDR3 is 13 residues. This chain's CDR3 is CASSMWVNTEAFF. The CDR3 coding sequence is TGTGCCAGTAGTATGTGGGTCAACACTGAAGCTTTCTTT.

The sample holds a few counts of this clonotype. The CDR3 region is CASSEWAGETTEAFF. CDR3 in DNA: TGCGCCAGCAGTGAATGGGCAGGGGAGACGACTGAAGCTTTCTTT. The chain recombines TRBV10-2 with TRBJ1-1, with D tentatively TRBD1 (6 bases). V shed 3 bases and J shed 5 bases, with 16 bases lying between them. The V gene's germline CDR1 is WSHSY and CDR2 SAAADI. This CDR3 comprises 15 residues.

This chain joins TRBV12-3 or TRBV12-4 and TRBJ2-6; D gene ambiguous. The ends were cut back, 3 bases at V and 2 bases at J, with 14 bases in the middle. The CDR3 is made up of 17 amino acids. The CDR3 nucleotides read TGTGCCAGCAGTTTCACAAAGGGAAAACCTGGGGCCAACGTCCTGACTTTC. As protein: CASSFTKGKPGANVLTF.

This clonotype was counted at least ten times. This chain connects TRBV24-1 to TRBJ1-2; 9 nucleotides align to TRBD1. With 1 base clipped from V and 4 bases from J, the junction kept 3 bases outside the gene matches. The V gene's germline CDR1 is KGHDR and CDR2 SFDVKD. This CDR3 region has 15 residues. DNA for the CDR3: TGTGCCACCAGTGATTTCGGGACAGGGCCCTATGGCTACACCTTC. It specifies CATSDFGTGPYGYTF.

In this sample, this clonotype turned up many times. DNA of the CDR3: TGTGCCAGCAGCCCGCAGACCGGGACGTCGTTCGGCTACACCTTC. Residues: CASSPQTGTSFGYTF. The genes are TRBV11-2 and TRBJ1-2; maybe TRBD1 (5 bases). Germline CDR1 and CDR2: SGHAT and FQNNGV. The CDR3 runs to 15 residues. With 5 bases removed from V and 8 bases from J, the gap between germline ends came to 21 bases.

The rearrangement links TRBV5-1 to TRBJ1-1; D is ambiguous. The CDR3 has 14 residues. With 0 bases removed from V and 6 bases from J, the gap between germline ends came to 12 bases. The germline V gene has CDR1 SGHRS and CDR2 YFSETQ. The CDR3 coding sequence is TGCGCCAGCAGCTTGGAGCTTGGCCACGCTGAAGCTTTCTTT. Translated: CASSLELGHAEAFF.

Many counts were recorded for this clonotype. The V call is TRBV2, the J call TRBJ1-5; D gene ambiguous. The CDR3 is 13 amino acids. CDR1 is SNHLY and CDR2 is FYNNEI in the germline V gene. Between the trimmed V and J ends, which lost 10 bases and 2 bases, there was a span of 12 bases. Here the CDR3 DNA reads TGTGCCAACACCTACGACGGCAATCAGCCCCAGCATTTT. It specifies CANTYDGNQPQHF.

This clonotype was observed many times. The V gene is TRBV20-1, the J gene TRBJ1-1, with D unclear. This CDR3 has 13 residues. Germline loops: CDR1 DFQATT, CDR2 SNEGSKA (reference sequence). The germline V and J ends were trimmed by 4 bases and 4 bases, with 13 bases remaining between them. The CDR3 region has the DNA TGCAGTGCTACGCCCGGCTGGAGCACTGAAGCTTTCTTT. It specifies CSATPGWSTEAFF.